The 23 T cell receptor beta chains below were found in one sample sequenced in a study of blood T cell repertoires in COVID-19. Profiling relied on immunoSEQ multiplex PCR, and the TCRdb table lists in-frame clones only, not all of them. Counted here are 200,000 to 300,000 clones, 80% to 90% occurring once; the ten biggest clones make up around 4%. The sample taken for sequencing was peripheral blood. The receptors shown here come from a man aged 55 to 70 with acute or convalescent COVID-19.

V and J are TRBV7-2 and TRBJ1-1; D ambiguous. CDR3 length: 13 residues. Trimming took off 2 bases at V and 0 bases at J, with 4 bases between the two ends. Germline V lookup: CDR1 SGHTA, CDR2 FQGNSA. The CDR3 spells CASSLHMNTEAFF. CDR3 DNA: TGTGCCAGCAGCTTACACATGAACACTGAAGCTTTCTTT.

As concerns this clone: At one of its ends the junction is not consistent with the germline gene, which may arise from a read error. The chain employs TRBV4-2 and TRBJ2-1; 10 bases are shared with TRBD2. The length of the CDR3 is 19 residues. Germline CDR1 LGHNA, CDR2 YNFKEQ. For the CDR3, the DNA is TGTGCCAGCAGCCGAACCCAACCGCCTAGCGGGGGTACCTACAATGATCAGTTCTTC. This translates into CASSRTQPPSGGTYNDQFF.

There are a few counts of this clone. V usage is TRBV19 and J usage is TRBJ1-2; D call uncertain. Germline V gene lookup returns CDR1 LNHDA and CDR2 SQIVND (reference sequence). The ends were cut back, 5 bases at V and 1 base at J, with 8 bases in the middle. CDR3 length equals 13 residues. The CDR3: CASSPDHNYGYTF. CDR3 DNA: TGTGCCAGTAGTCCAGATCATAACTATGGCTACACCTTC.

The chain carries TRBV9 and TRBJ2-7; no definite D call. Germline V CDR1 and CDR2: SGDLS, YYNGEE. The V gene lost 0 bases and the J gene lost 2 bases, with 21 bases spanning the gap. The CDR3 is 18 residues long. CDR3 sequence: CASSVGSPRSYGAYEQYF. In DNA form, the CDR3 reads TGTGCCAGCAGCGTAGGTTCCCCCCGCTCCTACGGAGCCTACGAGCAGTACTTC. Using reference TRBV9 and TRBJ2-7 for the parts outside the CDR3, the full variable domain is DSGVTQTPKHLITATGQRVTLRCSPRSGDLSVYWYQQSLDQGLQFLIQYYNGEERAKGNILERFSAQQFPDLHSELNLSSLELGDSALYFCASSVGSPRSYGAYEQYFGPGTRLTVT.

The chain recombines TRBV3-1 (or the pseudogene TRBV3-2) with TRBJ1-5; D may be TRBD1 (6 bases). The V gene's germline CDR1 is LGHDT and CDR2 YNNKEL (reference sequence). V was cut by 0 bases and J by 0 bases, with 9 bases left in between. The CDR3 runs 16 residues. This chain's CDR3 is CASSQDRGISNQPQHF. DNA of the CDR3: TGTGCCAGCAGCCAAGATAGGGGGATTAGCAATCAGCCCCAGCATTTT.

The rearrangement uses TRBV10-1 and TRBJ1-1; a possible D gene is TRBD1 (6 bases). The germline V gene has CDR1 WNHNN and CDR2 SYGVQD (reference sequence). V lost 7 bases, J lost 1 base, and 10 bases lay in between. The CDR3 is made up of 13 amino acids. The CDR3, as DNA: TGCGCCAGCACCGCGACAGGGAACACTGAAGCTTTCTTT. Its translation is CASTATGNTEAFF.

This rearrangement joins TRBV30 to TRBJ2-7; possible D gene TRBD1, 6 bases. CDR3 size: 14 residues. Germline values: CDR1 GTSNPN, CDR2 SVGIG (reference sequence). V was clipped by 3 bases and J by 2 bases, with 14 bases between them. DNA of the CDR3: TGTGCCTGGAGAGGGGCAGGGGCTACCTACGAGCAGTACTTC. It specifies CAWRGAGATYEQYF.

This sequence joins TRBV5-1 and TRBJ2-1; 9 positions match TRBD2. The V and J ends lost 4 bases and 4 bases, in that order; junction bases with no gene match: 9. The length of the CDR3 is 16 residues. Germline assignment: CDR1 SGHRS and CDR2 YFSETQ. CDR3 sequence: CASSTTSGGMYNEQFF. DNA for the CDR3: TGCGCCAGCAGCACAACAAGCGGGGGGATGTACAATGAGCAGTTCTTC.

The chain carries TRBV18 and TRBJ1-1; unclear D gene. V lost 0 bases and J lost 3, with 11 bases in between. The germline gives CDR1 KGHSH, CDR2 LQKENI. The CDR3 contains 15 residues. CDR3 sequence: CASSPPVLQDTEAFF. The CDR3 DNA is TGTGCCAGCTCACCACCGGTTCTCCAGGACACTGAAGCTTTCTTT.

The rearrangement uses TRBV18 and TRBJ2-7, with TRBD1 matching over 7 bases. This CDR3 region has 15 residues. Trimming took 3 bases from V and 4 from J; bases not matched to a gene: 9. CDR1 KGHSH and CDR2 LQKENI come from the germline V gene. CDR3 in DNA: TGTGCCAGCTCACCGGAACGGGACAGCCAGTACGAGCAGTACTTC. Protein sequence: CASSPERDSQYEQYF.

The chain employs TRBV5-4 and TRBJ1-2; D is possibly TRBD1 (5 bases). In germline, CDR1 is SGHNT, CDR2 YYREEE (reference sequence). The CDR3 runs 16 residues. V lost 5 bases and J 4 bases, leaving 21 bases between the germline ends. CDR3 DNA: TGTGCCAGCAGGTCGACGGGGGGAGGGCTTGCCTATGGCTACACCTTC. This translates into CASRSTGGGLAYGYTF.

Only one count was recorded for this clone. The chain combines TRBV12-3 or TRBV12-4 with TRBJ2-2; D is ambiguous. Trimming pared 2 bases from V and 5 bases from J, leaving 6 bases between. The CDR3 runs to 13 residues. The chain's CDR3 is CASSLLRTGELFF. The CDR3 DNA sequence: TGTGCCAGCAGTTTACTGAGGACCGGGGAGCTGTTTTTT.

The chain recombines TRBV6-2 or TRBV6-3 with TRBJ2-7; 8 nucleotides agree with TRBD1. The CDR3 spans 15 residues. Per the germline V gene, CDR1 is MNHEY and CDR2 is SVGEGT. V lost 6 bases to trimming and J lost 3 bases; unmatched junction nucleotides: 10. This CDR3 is CASSWGTGLRYEQYF. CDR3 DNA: TGTGCCAGCAGCTGGGGGACAGGCCTACGCTACGAGCAGTACTTC.

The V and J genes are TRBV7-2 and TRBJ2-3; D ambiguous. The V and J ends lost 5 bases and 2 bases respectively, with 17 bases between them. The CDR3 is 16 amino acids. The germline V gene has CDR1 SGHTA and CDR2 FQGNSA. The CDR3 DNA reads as TGTGCCAGCAGCACCATACCCGATAGTGCCACAGATACGCAGTATTTT. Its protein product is CASSTIPDSATDTQYF. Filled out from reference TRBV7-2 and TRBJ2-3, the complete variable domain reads GAGVSQSPSNKVTEKGKDVELRCDPISGHTALYWYRQSLGQGLEFLIYFQGNSAPDKSGLPSDRFSAERTGGSVSTLTIQRTQQEDSAVYLCASSTIPDSATDTQYFGPGTRLTVL.

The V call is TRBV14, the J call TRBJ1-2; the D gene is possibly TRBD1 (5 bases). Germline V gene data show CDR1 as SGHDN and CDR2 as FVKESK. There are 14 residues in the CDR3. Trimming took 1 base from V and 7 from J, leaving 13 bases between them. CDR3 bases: TGTGCCAGCAGCCAAGTGGCAGGGCATCCTGGCTACACCTTC. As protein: CASSQVAGHPGYTF.

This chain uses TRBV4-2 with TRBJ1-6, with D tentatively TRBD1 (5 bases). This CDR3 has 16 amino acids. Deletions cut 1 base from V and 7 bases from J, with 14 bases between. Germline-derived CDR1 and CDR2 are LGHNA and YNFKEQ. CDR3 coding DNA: TGTGCCAGCAGCCAAGGGGCAGGGCAGGAGAATTCACCCCTCCACTTT. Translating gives CASSQGAGQENSPLHF.

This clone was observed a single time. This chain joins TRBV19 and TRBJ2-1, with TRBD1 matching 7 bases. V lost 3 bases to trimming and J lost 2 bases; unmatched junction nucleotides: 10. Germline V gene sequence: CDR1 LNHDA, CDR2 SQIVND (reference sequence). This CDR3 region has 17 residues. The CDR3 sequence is CASSIQGPGTAYNEQFF. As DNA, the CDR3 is TGTGCCAGTAGTATTCAGGGGCCAGGGACAGCCTACAATGAGCAGTTCTTC.

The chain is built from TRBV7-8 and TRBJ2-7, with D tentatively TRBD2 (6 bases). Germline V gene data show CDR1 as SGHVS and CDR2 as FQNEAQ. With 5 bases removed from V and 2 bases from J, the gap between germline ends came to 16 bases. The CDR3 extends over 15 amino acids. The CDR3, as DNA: TGTGCCAGCAGCCCTCTGGGGCGGGGACCCTACGAGCAGTACTTC. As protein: CASSPLGRGPYEQYF. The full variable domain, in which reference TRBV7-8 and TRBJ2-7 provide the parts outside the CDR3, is GAGVSQSPRYKVAKRGQDVALRCDPISGHVSLFWYQQALGQGPEFLTYFQNEAQLDKSGLPSDRFFAERPEGSVSTLKIQRTQQEDSAVYLCASSPLGRGPYEQYFGPGTRLTVT.

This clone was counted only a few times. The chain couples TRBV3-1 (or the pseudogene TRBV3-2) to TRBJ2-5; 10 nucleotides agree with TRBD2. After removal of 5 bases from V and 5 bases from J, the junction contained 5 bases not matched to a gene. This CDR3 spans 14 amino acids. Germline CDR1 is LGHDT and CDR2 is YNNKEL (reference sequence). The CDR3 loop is CASSSAGGPETQYF. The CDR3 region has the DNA TGTGCCAGCAGCTCAGCGGGAGGGCCGGAGACCCAGTACTTC.

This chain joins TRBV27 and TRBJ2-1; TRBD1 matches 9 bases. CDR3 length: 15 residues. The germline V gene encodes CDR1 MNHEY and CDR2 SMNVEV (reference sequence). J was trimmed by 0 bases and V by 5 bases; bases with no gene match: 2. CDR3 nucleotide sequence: TGTGCCAGCAGTATACAGGGGGCCTCCTACAATGAGCAGTTCTTC. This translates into CASSIQGASYNEQFF.

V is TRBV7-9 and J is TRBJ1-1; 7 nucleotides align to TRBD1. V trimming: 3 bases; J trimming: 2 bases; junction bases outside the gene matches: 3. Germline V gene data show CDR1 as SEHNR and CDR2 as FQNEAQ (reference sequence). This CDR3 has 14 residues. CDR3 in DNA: TGTGCCAGCAGCTTGCCAGGGGGAAACACTGAAGCTTTCTTT. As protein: CASSLPGGNTEAFF. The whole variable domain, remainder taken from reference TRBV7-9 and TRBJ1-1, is DTGVSQNPRHKITKRGQNVTFRCDPISEHNRLYWYRQTLGQGPEFLTYFQNEAQLEKSRLLSDRFSAERPKGSFSTLEIQRTEQGDSAMYLCASSLPGGNTEAFFGQGTRLTVV.

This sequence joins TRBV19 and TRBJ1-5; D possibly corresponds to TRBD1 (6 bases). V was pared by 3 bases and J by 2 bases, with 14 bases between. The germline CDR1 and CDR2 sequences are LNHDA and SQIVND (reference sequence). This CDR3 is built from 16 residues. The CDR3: CASSIRYRAGNQPQHF. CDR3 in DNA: TGTGCCAGTAGTATTCGGTACAGGGCGGGCAATCAGCCCCAGCATTTT.

CDR3 sequence reads: CASSLGLAGASNEQFF. CDR3 bases: TGTGCCAGCAGCTTAGGACTAGCGGGAGCGTCCAATGAGCAGTTCTTC. The rearrangement joins TRBV9 to TRBJ2-1; 13 bases line up with TRBD2. The CDR3 covers 16 residues. V trimming: 4 bases; J trimming: 6 bases; junction bases outside the gene matches: 7. The V gene's germline CDR1 is SGDLS and CDR2 YYNGEE.